The source of this T cell receptor beta chain is a study of OX40 agonist ivuxolimab in advanced cancers. Describing the broader study: Ivuxolimab was a fully human IgG2 agonistic monoclonal antibody targeting the costimulatory receptor OX40 (CD134). Intravenous ivuxolimab was administered to patients every 2 weeks at six dose levels: 0.01, 0.1, 0.3, 1.5, 3 and 10 mg/kg. Among the approximately 50 dose-escalation patients, 19 had hepatocellular carcinoma, around 15 melanoma, 9 renal cell carcinoma and 9 head and neck cancer. The dose-escalation cohort was around 84% male with a mean age of about 58 years, ranging from roughly 23 to 79. Patients were allowed to have had prior anti-PD-1, anti-PD-L1 or anti-CTLA-4 therapy, and around two fifths of the dose-escalation patients had been treated with checkpoint inhibitors. Partial responses occurred in three dose-escalation patients, of whom one had hepatocellular carcinoma and two had cutaneous melanoma. The point of sequencing TCRbeta in the periphery was to test whether ivuxolimab changed TCR sequence diversity and drove clonal T-cell expansion. The paper describes the monotherapy dose-escalation part (N ≈ 52 patients) of the phase I trial of ivuxolimab. What the work shows at the level of the full study, not this receptor alone: Low levels of normalized T-cell clonal expansion were also seen in some patients who did not respond. In the 0.1-3.0 mg/kg groups, partial responders had among the lowest normalized peripheral clonal expansion, particularly in CD8+ T cells. The antigen specificity of the clonally expanded peripheral T cells was not determined. On average, CD8+ T cells showed more expanded clones than CD4+ T cells after ivuxolimab. At doses from 0.1 to 3.0 mg/kg, clonal expansion was seen in both CD4+ and CD8+ blood T cells between baseline and week 6.

The CDR3 numbers 13 residues from cysteine through phenylalanine. The DNA shown is the 39-base CDR3, in frame from base 1. CDR1 and CDR2 (SGHNT, YENEEA) derive from the germline V gene. Germline trimming: 6 bases from V, 7 bases from J; junction bases outside gene matches: 8. Patients with a history of autoimmune disease or receiving systemic immunosuppression were excluded from the trial. Peripheral blood for TCR sequencing was collected from all dose cohorts at baseline, on cycle 4 day 1, and on cycle 7 day 1. The samples were taken from a phase I, first-in-human, multicenter, open-label dose-escalation trial of ivuxolimab. Adults with locally advanced or metastatic head and neck squamous cell, hepatocellular, melanoma or renal cell carcinoma were enrolled in the trial. Before TCR sequencing, CD4+ T cells and CD8+ T cells were sorted from peripheral blood as separate populations. For sequencing of the TCRbeta CDR3 region, genomic DNA was extracted from the sorted cells. The immunoSEQ Assay was used for sequencing of TCRbeta CDR3 regions. TCRdb re-hosts the immuneACCESS table, in-frame sequences only. Its copies lack some clones; in the studies checked, an unresolved V gene accounts for under half of them, and the cause for the rest is not known. The sample records over 70,000 clones, roughly 91% of which are singletons. The ten largest clones take up 14% of the sample.

As concerns this clone: It lacks a known antigen. Within one base of it there is no much larger clone, and no base qualities were kept.

Rearrangement joined TRBV11-3 to TRBJ1-1; 7 central bases correspond to TRBD1. The sequencing used CD4+ or CD8+ T cells sorted from blood, collected in a trial of the OX40 agonist ivuxolimab. The origin of this receptor is an adult with an advanced solid tumor such as melanoma, head and neck, liver or kidney cancer. The DNA reads TGTGCCAGCAGTTCACAGGGGTTGAGTGAAGCTTTCTTT. Translated, this gives CASSSQGLSEAFF. With all but the CDR3 taken from the reference TRBV11-3 and TRBJ1-1 genes, the full variable domain is: EAGVVQSPRYKIIEKKQPVAFWCNPISGHNTLYWYLQNLGQGPELLIRYENEEAVDDSQLPKDRFSAERLKGVDSTLKIQPAELGDSAVYLCASSSQGLSEAFFGQGTRLTVV.